The 25 T cell receptor beta chains in this list originate from one sample, sequenced in a study of identical twins (dated by TCRdb to 2016 to 2017). The library was generated by 5' RACE. For sequencing, an Illumina HiSeq 2000 was employed. TCRdb reanalyzed the raw reads on its own, using fastp at Q25 for trimming and MiXCR for clone calling, and kept in-frame beta chains. Identical CDR3 protein sequences are pooled into one entry, listed with their most common genes and DNA. The sample table shows about 280,000 distinct CDR3 sequences, and more than 6.5% are seen once. The ten largest clones take up roughly 2% of the sample. Separately, the same data were catalogued under a study of yellow fever vaccine responses in identical twins.

Specimen: memory (CD45RO+) T cells sorted from blood. The cell subset or site label for this specimen denotes: CD45RO+ enriched T cells. The receptors derive from a woman between 18 and 29 years old in good health.

This clonotype showed up just once. The gene calls are TRBV11-2 and TRBJ2-2, with TRBD2 matching 9 bases. The V segment lost 5 bases and the J segment 1 base; nucleotides outside the gene matches: 8. The CDR3 loop spans 17 amino acids. Germline V gene lookup returns CDR1 SGHAT and CDR2 FQNNGV. The CDR3, as DNA: TGTGCCAGCAGCACCCGTCCTAGCGGGAAGAACACCGGGGAGCTGTTTTTT. Residues: CASSTRPSGKNTGELFF.

This clonotype turned up a few times. The rearrangement links TRBV28 to TRBJ2-7; 7 nucleotides align to TRBD2. The length of the CDR3 is 15 residues. Germline V CDR1 and CDR2: MDHEN, SYDVKM. The V and J ends lost 7 bases and 2 bases, in that order; junction bases with no gene match: 11. For the CDR3, the DNA is TGTGCCAGCACCCCAGGCGGGGGAGGCCCCTACGAGCAGTACGTC. It is translated as CASTPGGGGPYEQYV.

This chain joins TRBV5-5 and TRBJ2-3; 13 bases agree with TRBD2. V shed 2 bases, J shed 5 bases, and the junction held 5 bases outside the gene matches. The germline gives CDR1 SGHKS, CDR2 YYEKEE (reference sequence). The CDR3 length is 16 residues. Here the CDR3 DNA reads TGTGCCAGCAGCTTCAGGACTAGCGGGGGCGGAGATACGCAGTATTTT. Protein product: CASSFRTSGGGDTQYF.

V and J are TRBV28 and TRBJ1-2, with 7 bases fitting TRBD1. CDR1 is MDHEN and CDR2 is SYDVKM in the germline V gene. V trimming: 11 bases; J trimming: 4 bases; junction bases outside the gene matches: 10. The CDR3 runs 13 residues. As DNA, the CDR3 is TGTGCCCTCACGGGCGACAGGGCCTATGGCTACACCTTC. Residues: CALTGDRAYGYTF.

This clonotype was observed a handful of times. This chain uses TRBV20-1 with TRBJ2-1, with a tentative D call TRBD2 (7 bases). The germline V and J ends were trimmed by 6 bases and 4 bases, with 16 bases remaining between them. The CDR3 loop spans 14 amino acids. Germline CDR1 is DFQATT and CDR2 is SNEGSKA (reference sequence). CDR3 sequence: CSALGGEAYNEQFF. Here the CDR3 DNA reads TGCAGTGCCCTAGGGGGGGAAGCGTACAATGAGCAGTTCTTC.

This clonotype was seen a few times. The chain recombines TRBV29-1 with TRBJ2-2; 14 bases are shared with TRBD2. From germline, CDR1 is SQVTM and CDR2 ANQGSEA. The CDR3 covers 20 residues. V shed 5 bases, J shed 5 bases, and the junction held 19 bases outside the gene matches. The CDR3 DNA sequence: TGCAGCGTTTACCGCCTTGACGGGACTAGCGGGAGTGTAGCTACCGGGGAGCTGTTTTTT. It is translated as CSVYRLDGTSGSVATGELFF.

This clonotype was counted ten times or more. V usage is TRBV5-1 and J usage is TRBJ1-6, with a weak D call TRBD1 (5 bases). Per germline, CDR1 SGHRS and CDR2 YFSETQ. Between the trimmed V and J ends, which lost 0 bases and 10 bases, there was a span of 17 bases. This CDR3 has 16 residues. CDR3 protein: CASSLVGGGVGSPLHF. CDR3 nucleotide sequence: TGCGCCAGCAGCTTGGTGGGTGGAGGGGTAGGATCACCCCTCCACTTT.

This clonotype was seen many times. J is TRBJ2-1 and V is TRBV20-1; tentatively, D is TRBD1 (5 bases). This CDR3 spans 18 amino acids. The V and J ends lost 0 bases and 4 bases respectively, with 22 bases between them. The V gene's germline CDR1 is DFQATT and CDR2 SNEGSKA (reference sequence). The CDR3 protein is CSARDRGQFLGSYNEQFF. The CDR3 coding sequence is TGCAGTGCTAGAGATAGGGGCCAATTTCTAGGCTCGTACAATGAGCAGTTCTTC.

This clonotype was seen a handful of times. This chain uses TRBV7-9 with TRBJ2-7, with TRBD1 matching 7 bases. V lost 1 base and J lost 4; bases outside the gene matches: 1. Germline CDR1 is SEHNR and CDR2 is FQNEAQ (reference sequence). The CDR3 extends over 13 amino acids. The CDR3 sequence is CASSLEGQYEQYF. DNA for the CDR3: TGTGCCAGCAGCTTAGAGGGACAGTACGAGCAGTACTTC. Full variable domain (rest looked up from reference TRBV7-9 and TRBJ2-7): DTGVSQNPRHKITKRGQNVTFRCDPISEHNRLYWYRQTLGQGPEFLTYFQNEAQLEKSRLLSDRFSAERPKGSFSTLEIQRTEQGDSAMYLCASSLEGQYEQYFGPGTRLTVT.

This clonotype has a count of ten or more. This rearrangement joins TRBV9 to TRBJ2-3, with 8 bases that match TRBD1. V lost 3 bases and J lost 7; bases outside the gene matches: 10. The CDR3 runs to 15 residues. CDR1 SGDLS and CDR2 YYNGEE come from the germline V gene. The CDR3 reads CASSAADRVKHTQYF. The CDR3 bases are TGTGCCAGCAGCGCTGCGGACAGGGTAAAACATACGCAGTATTTT.

The chain recombines TRBV10-3 with TRBJ1-1, with D perhaps TRBD1 (6 bases). The CDR3 is made up of 12 amino acids. V was clipped by 9 bases and J by 5 bases, with 13 bases between them. From germline, CDR1 is ENHRY and CDR2 SYGVKD. In nucleotides, the CDR3 is TGTGCCATTTCGGGGGCACGGACTGAAGCTTTCTTT. Encoded protein: CAISGARTEAFF.

This clonotype has more than one count but fewer than ten. This CDR3 reads CASSRGSGGISDTQYF. In nucleotides, the CDR3 is TGTGCCAGCAGCCGTGGTAGCGGGGGAATCTCAGATACGCAGTATTTT. The chain couples TRBV3-1 to TRBJ2-3, with 9 positions matching TRBD2. Germline CDR1 LGHDT, CDR2 YNNKEL (reference sequence). With 4 bases clipped from V and 4 bases from J, the junction kept 9 bases outside the gene matches. CDR3 length equals 16 residues.

This clonotype was recorded a few times. This rearrangement joins TRBV3-1 to TRBJ2-5; TRBD2 matches 9 bases. CDR1 LGHDT and CDR2 YNNKEL come from the germline V gene (reference sequence). After removal of 1 base from V and 7 bases from J, the junction contained 1 base not matched to a gene. There are 13 residues in the CDR3. CDR3 region: CASSQGLAATQYF. The CDR3 DNA follows: TGTGCCAGCAGCCAAGGACTAGCGGCGACCCAGTACTTC.

This clonotype came up a few times. CDR3 DNA sequence: TGTGCCAGCAGTTACAGGGGAGGCAATTCACCCCTCCACTTT. Translated: CASSYRGGNSPLHF. V usage is TRBV12-3 or TRBV12-4 and J usage is TRBJ1-6; 7 nucleotides agree with TRBD1. This CDR3 region has 14 residues. The V and J ends lost 4 bases and 7 bases, in that order; junction bases with no gene match: 4.

There are many counts of this clonotype. The gene calls are TRBV6-6 and TRBJ2-3; D unclear. Germline loops: CDR1 MNHNY, CDR2 SVGAGI (reference sequence). This CDR3 comprises 12 residues. Trimming took 6 bases from V and 4 from J, leaving 8 bases between them. CDR3: CASSTIADTQYF. CDR3 nucleotides: TGTGCCAGCAGCACAATAGCAGATACGCAGTATTTT.

This clonotype was recorded at least ten times. The chain joins TRBV14 to TRBJ2-1, with a tentative D call TRBD1 (5 bases). The CDR3 runs to 13 residues. The germline V gene has CDR1 SGHDN and CDR2 FVKESK. V was pared by 5 bases and J by 0 bases, with 5 bases between. The CDR3 is CASSRGSYNEQFF. CDR3 DNA: TGTGCCAGCAGCAGGGGCTCCTACAATGAGCAGTTCTTC.

This clonotype was picked up many times. The genes are TRBV2 and TRBJ2-1; D gene ambiguous. In germline, CDR1 is SNHLY, CDR2 FYNNEI. The length of the CDR3 is 12 residues. V was pared by 7 bases and J by 10 bases, with 14 bases between. The DNA of the CDR3 is TGTGCCAGCATCGAAACCCCTGGGGAGCAGTTCTTC. As protein: CASIETPGEQFF.

This clonotype was detected ten times or more. The CDR3 coding sequence is TGTGCCAGCAGTGATAGCCAGGGGATGACTGAAGCTTTCTTT. This codes for CASSDSQGMTEAFF. This chain joins TRBV2 and TRBJ1-1; weak D call: TRBD1 (6 bases). The germline CDR1 and CDR2 sequences are SNHLY and FYNNEI. V gave up 3 bases and J gave up 5 bases, with 13 bases separating them. CDR3 size: 14 residues.

This clonotype was counted at least ten times. This chain uses TRBV29-1 with TRBJ2-1; TRBD2 agrees at 14 bases. V shed 6 bases and J 7 bases; nucleotides not matched to a gene: 8. CDR3 length: 15 residues. Germline V CDR1 and CDR2: SQVTM, ANQGSEA. For the CDR3, the DNA is TGCAGCGTGGACACCCGACTAGCGGGAGGGAATGAGCAGTTCTTC. Amino acid sequence: CSVDTRLAGGNEQFF.

This chain uses TRBV10-2 with TRBJ2-1; perhaps TRBD2 as D (6 bases). CDR1 and CDR2 from the germline V gene are WSHSY and SAAADI. The CDR3 sequence is 14 residues long. Trimming cost V 6 bases and J 6 bases, with 15 bases left between them. Written as DNA, the CDR3 is TGCGCCAGCAGCAGGGACTCCCGAGGCAATGAGCAGTTCTTC. Translating gives CASSRDSRGNEQFF.

This clonotype was counted many times. The chain has TRBV12-3 or TRBV12-4 and TRBJ1-1; D is perhaps TRBD1 (6 bases). V lost 4 bases, J lost 8 bases, and 14 bases lay in between. This CDR3 region has 13 residues. DNA of the CDR3: TGTGCCAGCAGTTATACAGGGATAGGAGAAGCTTTCTTT. This translates into CASSYTGIGEAFF.

The rearrangement links TRBV12-3 or TRBV12-4 to TRBJ2-1, with TRBD2 matching over 13 bases. The CDR3 totals 17 residues. J gave up 2 bases and V 3 bases, and 4 bases lay outside the gene matches. The CDR3 nucleotides are TGTGCCAGCAGTTTCCAAGGGACTAGCGGGACCTACAATGAGCAGTTCTTC. Translation gives CASSFQGTSGTYNEQFF.

The chain joins TRBV20-1 to TRBJ1-5, with D possibly TRBD1 on 6 matching bases. Germline V gene data show CDR1 as DFQATT and CDR2 as SNEGSKA (reference sequence). The CDR3 covers 14 residues. Trimming left V 3 bases short and J 4 bases short, with 13 bases between. The CDR3 DNA reads as TGCAGTGCTAGTTCGGGACACGGAAATCAGCCCCAGCATTTT. Protein sequence: CSASSGHGNQPQHF.

The V gene is TRBV5-1, the J gene TRBJ1-2; tentatively, D is TRBD1 (6 bases). The germline V and J ends were trimmed by 4 bases and 4 bases, with 8 bases remaining between them. CDR3 length: 12 residues. The germline V gene has CDR1 SGHRS and CDR2 YFSETQ. The CDR3 region is CASSQQGYGYTF. CDR3 nucleotides: TGCGCCAGCAGCCAACAGGGCTATGGCTACACCTTC. The full variable domain, its missing parts supplied by reference TRBV5-1 and TRBJ1-2, is KAGVTQTPRYLIKTRGQQVTLSCSPISGHRSVSWYQQTPGQGLQFLFEYFSETQRNKGNFPGRFSGRQFSNSRSEMNVSTLELGDSALYLCASSQQGYGYTFGSGTRLTVV.

The rearrangement joins TRBV20-1 to TRBJ2-1, with a weak D call TRBD2 (5 bases). The germline CDR1 and CDR2 sequences are DFQATT and SNEGSKA (reference sequence). Trimming took off 4 bases at V and 4 bases at J, with 14 bases between the two ends. The CDR3 runs 14 residues. The CDR3 protein is CSAKSRGDYNEQFF. The CDR3 region has the DNA TGCAGTGCTAAATCCCGGGGAGATTACAATGAGCAGTTCTTC.